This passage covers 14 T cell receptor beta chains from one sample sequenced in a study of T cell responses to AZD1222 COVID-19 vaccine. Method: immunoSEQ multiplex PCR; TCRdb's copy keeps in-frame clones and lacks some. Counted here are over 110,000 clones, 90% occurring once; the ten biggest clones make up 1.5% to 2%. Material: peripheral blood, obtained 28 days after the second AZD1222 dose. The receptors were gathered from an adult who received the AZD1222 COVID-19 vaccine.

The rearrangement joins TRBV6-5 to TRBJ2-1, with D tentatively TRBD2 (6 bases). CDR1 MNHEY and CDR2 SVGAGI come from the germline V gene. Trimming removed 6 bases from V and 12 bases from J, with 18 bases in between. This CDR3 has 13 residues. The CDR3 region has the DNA TGTGCCAGCAGGCACCAATCTAGCGACGGGCAGTTCTTC. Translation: CASRHQSSDGQFF.

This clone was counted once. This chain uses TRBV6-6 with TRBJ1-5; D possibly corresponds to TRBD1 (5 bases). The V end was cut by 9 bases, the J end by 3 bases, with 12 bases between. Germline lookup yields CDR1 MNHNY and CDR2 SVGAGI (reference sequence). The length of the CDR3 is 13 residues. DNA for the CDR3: TGTGCCAGTGTTCAGGGATCCAATCAGCCCCAGCATTTT. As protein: CASVQGSNQPQHF.

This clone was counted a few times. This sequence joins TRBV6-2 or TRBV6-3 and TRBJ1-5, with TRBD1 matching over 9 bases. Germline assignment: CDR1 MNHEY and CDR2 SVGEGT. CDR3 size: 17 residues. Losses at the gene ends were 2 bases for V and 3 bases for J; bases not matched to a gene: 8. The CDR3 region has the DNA TGTGCCAGCAGTTACCGACCGGGACAGGGATTCAATCAGCCCCAGCATTTT. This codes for CASSYRPGQGFNQPQHF.

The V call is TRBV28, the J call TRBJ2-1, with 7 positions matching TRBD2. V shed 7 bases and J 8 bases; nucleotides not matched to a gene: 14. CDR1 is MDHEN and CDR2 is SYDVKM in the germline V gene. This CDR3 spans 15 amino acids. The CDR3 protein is CASTLGGRGGDEQFF. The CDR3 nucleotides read TGTGCCAGCACCCTGGGGGGGAGGGGAGGCGATGAGCAGTTCTTC.

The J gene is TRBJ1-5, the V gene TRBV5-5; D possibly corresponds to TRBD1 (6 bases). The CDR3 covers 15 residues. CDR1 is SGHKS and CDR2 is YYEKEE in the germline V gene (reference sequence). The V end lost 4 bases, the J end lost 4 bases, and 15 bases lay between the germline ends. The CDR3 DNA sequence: TGTGCCAGCAGCCCCGGGCAGGGGTGGAATCAGCCCCAGCATTTT. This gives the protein CASSPGQGWNQPQHF.

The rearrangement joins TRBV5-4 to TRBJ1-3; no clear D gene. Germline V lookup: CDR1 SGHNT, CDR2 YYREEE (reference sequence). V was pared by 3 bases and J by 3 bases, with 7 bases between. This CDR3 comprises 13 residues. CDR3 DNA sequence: TGTGCCAGCAGCTGGGAGGGTGGAAACACCATATATTTT. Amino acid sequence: CASSWEGGNTIYF.

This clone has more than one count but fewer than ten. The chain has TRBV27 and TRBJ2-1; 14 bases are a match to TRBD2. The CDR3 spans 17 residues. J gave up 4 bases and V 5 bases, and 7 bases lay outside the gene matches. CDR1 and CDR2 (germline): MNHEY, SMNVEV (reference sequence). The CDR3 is CASSQTSGGAGYNEQFF. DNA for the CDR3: TGTGCCAGCAGTCAGACTAGCGGGGGGGCCGGTTACAATGAGCAGTTCTTC.

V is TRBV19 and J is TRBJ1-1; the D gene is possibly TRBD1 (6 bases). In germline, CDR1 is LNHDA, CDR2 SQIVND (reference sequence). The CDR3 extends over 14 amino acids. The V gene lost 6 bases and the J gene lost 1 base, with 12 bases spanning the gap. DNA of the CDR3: TGTGCCAGTAGCAAAACGACAGGGAACACTGAAGCTTTCTTT. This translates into CASSKTTGNTEAFF.

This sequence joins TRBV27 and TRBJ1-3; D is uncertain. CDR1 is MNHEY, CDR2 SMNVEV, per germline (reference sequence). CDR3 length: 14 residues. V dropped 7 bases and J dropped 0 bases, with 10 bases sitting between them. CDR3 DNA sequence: TGTGCCAGCACGGGAGCAATCTCTGGAAACACCATATATTTT. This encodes CASTGAISGNTIYF.

CDR3 sequence reads: CASSLAGLAKNIQYF. The CDR3, as DNA: TGTGCCAGCAGTCTAGCGGGGCTAGCCAAAAACATTCAGTACTTC. V is TRBV2 and J is TRBJ2-4; TRBD2 agrees at 9 bases. V lost 5 bases, J lost 0 bases, and 2 bases stayed unmatched. The CDR3 has 15 residues. The germline V gene has CDR1 SNHLY and CDR2 FYNNEI.

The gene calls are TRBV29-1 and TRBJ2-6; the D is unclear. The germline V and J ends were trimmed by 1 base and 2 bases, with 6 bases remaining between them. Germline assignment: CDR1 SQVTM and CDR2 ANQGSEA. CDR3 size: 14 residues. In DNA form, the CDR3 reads TGCAGCGTTGAAGTAATTACTGGGGCCAACGTCCTGACTTTC. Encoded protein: CSVEVITGANVLTF.

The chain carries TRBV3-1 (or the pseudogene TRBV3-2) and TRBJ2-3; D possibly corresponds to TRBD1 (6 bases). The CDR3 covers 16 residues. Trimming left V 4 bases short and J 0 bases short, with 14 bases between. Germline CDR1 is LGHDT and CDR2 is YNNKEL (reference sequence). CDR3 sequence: CASSPTTGASTDTQYF. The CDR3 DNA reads TGTGCCAGCAGCCCAACGACAGGAGCTAGCACAGATACGCAGTATTTT.

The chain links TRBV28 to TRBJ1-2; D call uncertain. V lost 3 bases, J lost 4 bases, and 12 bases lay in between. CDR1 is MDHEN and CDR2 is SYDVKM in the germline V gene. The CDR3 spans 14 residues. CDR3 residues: CASSFSSTVYGYTF. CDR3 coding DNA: TGTGCCAGCAGTTTCTCGTCGACGGTCTATGGCTACACCTTC.

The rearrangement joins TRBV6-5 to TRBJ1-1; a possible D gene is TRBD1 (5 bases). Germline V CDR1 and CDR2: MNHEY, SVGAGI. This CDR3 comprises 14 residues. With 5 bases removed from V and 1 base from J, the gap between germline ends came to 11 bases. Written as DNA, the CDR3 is TGTGCCAGCAGTCTCAGGGTCCCGAACACTGAAGCTTTCTTT. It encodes CASSLRVPNTEAFF.